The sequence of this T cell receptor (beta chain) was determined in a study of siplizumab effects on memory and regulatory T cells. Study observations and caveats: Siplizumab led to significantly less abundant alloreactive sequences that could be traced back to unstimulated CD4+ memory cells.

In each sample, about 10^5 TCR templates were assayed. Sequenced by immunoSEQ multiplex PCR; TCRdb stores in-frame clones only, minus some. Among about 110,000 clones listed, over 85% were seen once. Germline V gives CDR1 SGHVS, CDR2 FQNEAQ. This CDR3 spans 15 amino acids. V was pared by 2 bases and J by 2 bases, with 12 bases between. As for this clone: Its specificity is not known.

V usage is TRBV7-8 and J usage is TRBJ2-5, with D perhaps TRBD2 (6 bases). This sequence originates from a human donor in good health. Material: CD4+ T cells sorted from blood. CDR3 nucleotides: TGTGCCAGCAGCTTAAGCCGGGACTCACAAGAGACCCAGTACTTC. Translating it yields CASSLSRDSQETQYF.